This T cell receptor (beta chain) originates from a study of CD8 T cells in ankylosing spondylitis. A single record per CDR3 protein comes from TCRdb applying MiXCR to the 5' RACE reads. The sample yields roughly 48,000 distinct CDR3 sequences, approximately 7% seen once. This clonotype has just a few counts. The sequence came from a female donor with ankylosing spondylitis or in good health (not recorded which). What was sequenced was blood, either unsorted or a sorted T cell fraction (not recorded which).

The chain's CDR3 is CASSLSSGGTEAFF. In DNA, the CDR3 is TGTGCCAGCAGCTTATCTAGCGGCGGGACTGAAGCTTTCTTT. This sequence joins TRBV7-9 and TRBJ1-1; D is uncertain. Germline V gene sequence: CDR1 SEHNR, CDR2 FQNEAQ (reference sequence). The CDR3 covers 14 residues. Trimming left V 2 bases short and J 5 bases short, with 12 bases between.